A single sample is the source of the 8 T cell receptor beta chains below, sequenced in a study of blood T cell repertoires in COVID-19. Here immunoSEQ multiplex PCR was the method, and the copy in TCRdb shows in-frame clones only, minus some. Among about 240,000 clones listed, approximately 80% were seen once. The specimen sequenced was peripheral blood. These receptors came from a man aged 25-40 years who had recovered from COVID-19.

The chain links TRBV24-1 to TRBJ2-3, with 9 bases matching TRBD1. CDR1 and CDR2 (germline): KGHDR, SFDVKD. The CDR3 is 15 residues long. Trimming took 6 bases from V and 8 from J; bases not matched to a gene: 11. CDR3 coding DNA: TGTGCCACCAGTAGAGGAGGACAGGGGAGGAGTACGCAGTATTTT. Residues: CATSRGGQGRSTQYF.

CDR3 coding DNA: TGTGCCAGCTCACCCAGGGGGCGCCTCTCCTACGAGCAGTACGTC. It is translated as CASSPRGRLSYEQYV. The V gene is TRBV18, the J gene TRBJ2-7, with TRBD1 matching over 8 bases. Germline-derived CDR1 and CDR2 are KGHSH and LQKENI. This CDR3 has 15 residues. V trimming: 3 bases; J trimming: 0 bases; junction bases outside the gene matches: 4.

The CDR3 spells CASSIQGNTEAFF. The CDR3 DNA sequence: TGTGCCAGCAGTATACAGGGGAACACTGAAGCTTTCTTT. V usage is TRBV7-2 and J usage is TRBJ1-1, with TRBD1 as a possible D gene (6 bases). This CDR3 contains 13 residues. The germline V gene has CDR1 SGHTA and CDR2 FQGNSA. V was shortened by 6 bases and J by 1 base, with 9 bases between the two germline ends.

The rearrangement joins TRBV10-3 to TRBJ1-2; D is undetermined. V lost 8 bases to trimming and J lost 12 bases, with 13 bases between them. Germline CDR1 is ENHRY and CDR2 is SYGVKD. The CDR3 length is 10 residues. CDR3 sequence (DNA): TGTGCCATCTTCTTACTTTCTCACACCTTC. Its translation: CAIFLLSHTF.

A remark on this clone: Other DNA sequences in the sample encode the same CDR3. The rearrangement links TRBV2 to TRBJ2-5; 11 bases line up with TRBD1. From germline, CDR1 is SNHLY and CDR2 FYNNEI. V was pared by 6 bases and J by 4 bases, with 4 bases of the junction left unmatched. This CDR3 has 14 amino acids. This CDR3 is CASSPGQGGETQYF. CDR3 sequence (DNA): TGTGCCAGCAGCCCGGGACAGGGGGGAGAGACCCAGTACTTC.

This sequence joins TRBV18 and TRBJ2-1, with 9 nucleotides matching TRBD2. The V gene's germline CDR1 is KGHSH and CDR2 LQKENI. V gave up 8 bases and J gave up 7 bases; unmatched junction bases: 9. CDR3 length equals 14 residues. CDR3 in amino acids: CASRPGLAGNEQFF. As DNA, the CDR3 is TGTGCCAGCCGCCCGGGGCTAGCGGGGAATGAGCAGTTCTTC.

This sequence joins TRBV2 and TRBJ2-5, with D perhaps matching TRBD2 (5 bases). Trimming removed 7 bases at V and 1 base at J, with 10 bases between. Germline lookup yields CDR1 SNHLY and CDR2 FYNNEI. The CDR3 is 13 residues long. In DNA form, the CDR3 reads TGTGCCAGCACCCCCCTAGCCCAAGAGACCCAGTACTTC. Its protein is CASTPLAQETQYF.

The rearrangement uses TRBV7-8 and TRBJ1-2; D ambiguous. This CDR3 is 14 amino acids long. Deletions cut 4 bases from V and 5 bases from J, with 14 bases between. CDR1 is SGHVS and CDR2 is FQNEAQ in the germline V gene. The CDR3 here is CASSSSSGDYGYTF. In DNA, the CDR3 is TGTGCCAGCAGCTCCTCATCGGGAGATTATGGCTACACCTTC.